The entry below describes one TCR beta chain. The antigen is unknown. The data were produced by immunoSEQ multiplex PCR, yet TCRdb's version contains in-frame clones alone and is incomplete. The sample holds approximately 73,000 clones; 85% to 95% are singletons and the top ten take around 3.2%. The sample belongs to a study of cytomegalovirus exposure and HLA in healthy donors. Study overall: The platform used for the roughly 130 validation repertoires matched that of the 666 first-cohort repertoires, a later analysis reported. Overall study results and limits: Reports showed the classifier diagnosing cytomegalovirus status with high specificity and sensitivity. The study labeled 150 or so TCR beta chains cytomegalovirus-associated.

The V gene end was trimmed by 2 bases and the J gene end by 5 bases; junction bases not matched to a gene: 8. CDR3 length: 15 residues. In germline, CDR1 is ENHRY, CDR2 SYGVKD. The sequencing sample was made of PBMCs. This receptor was taken from a young man in good health and CMV-seronegative. The chain has TRBV10-3 and TRBJ1-1, with 7 bases fitting TRBD1. This CDR3 is CAISERDRVRTEAFF. The CDR3, as DNA: TGTGCCATCAGTGAGAGAGACAGGGTGAGGACTGAAGCTTTCTTT.